The 9 T cell receptor beta chains presented below share a single source sample, sequenced in a study of spatial heterogeneity in lung cancer. TCRdb redid the calling of the 5' RACE reads with MiXCR, one entry per CDR3 protein. The table lists roughly 70,000 distinct CDR3 sequences, approximately 9% of them singletons. The time point here: blood at routine non-recurrence follow-up after resection. The sequenced sample was PBMCs, obtained at follow-up. These receptors originate from a female donor with early-stage non-small cell lung cancer.

This clonotype has more than one count but fewer than ten. This chain uses TRBV3-1 with TRBJ2-5; TRBD2 aligns across 11 bases. Germline V lookup: CDR1 LGHDT, CDR2 YNNKEL (reference sequence). CDR3 length: 16 amino acids. Trimming removed 0 bases from V and 3 bases from J; junction bases left unmatched: 3. CDR3 nucleotides: TGTGCCAGCAGCCAAGAAACTAGCGGGAGTGAAGAGACCCAGTACTTC. Protein: CASSQETSGSEETQYF.

In its sample, this clonotype was seen many times. This sequence joins TRBV24-1 and TRBJ2-7, with D perhaps matching TRBD1 or TRBD2 (5 bases each). Looked up from germline, CDR1 is KGHDR and CDR2 is SFDVKD. V lost 4 bases to trimming and J lost 6 bases, with 12 bases between them. The CDR3 has 13 residues. CDR3 sequence reads: CATSEPGTLEQYF. The DNA of the CDR3 is TGTGCCACCAGTGAGCCGGGGACCCTCGAGCAGTACTTC.

This clonotype has at least ten counts. The rearrangement uses TRBV28 and TRBJ1-2; TRBD1 agrees at 8 bases. This CDR3 comprises 15 residues. V shed 5 bases and J 3 bases; nucleotides not matched to a gene: 8. CDR1 and CDR2 (germline): MDHEN, SYDVKM. Here the CDR3 DNA reads TGTGCCAGCAGTCGTGCTACAGGGGGAGACTATGGCTACACCTTC. This sequence encodes CASSRATGGDYGYTF.

Only a few counts were recorded for this clonotype. The V and J genes are TRBV24-1 and TRBJ1-5; no clear D gene. Trimming left V 2 bases short and J 6 bases short, with 4 bases between. There are 12 residues in the CDR3. Germline lookup yields CDR1 KGHDR and CDR2 SFDVKD. CDR3 in DNA: TGTGCCACCAGTGATTGGGGTCAGCCCCAGCATTTT. Protein sequence: CATSDWGQPQHF.

This clonotype was observed at least ten times. The gene calls are TRBV19 and TRBJ2-2; the D gene is possibly TRBD2 (5 bases). The CDR3 has 14 residues. Per the germline V gene, CDR1 is LNHDA and CDR2 is SQIVND (reference sequence). The V end was cut by 10 bases, the J end by 5 bases, with 17 bases between. This CDR3 is CAISWSGGTGELFF. The CDR3 DNA is TGTGCCATCTCCTGGTCCGGCGGGACCGGGGAGCTGTTTTTT. Variable domain in full (rest from reference TRBV19 and TRBJ2-2): DGGITQSPKYLFRKEGQNVTLSCEQNLNHDAMYWYRQDPGQGLRLIYYSQIVNDFQKGDIAEGYSVSREKKESFPLTVTSAQKNPTAFYLCAISWSGGTGELFFGEGSRLTVL.

In its sample, this clonotype was seen many times. The chain recombines TRBV6-4 with TRBJ1-2; D perhaps matches TRBD1 (5 bases). CDR1 MRHNA and CDR2 SNTAGT come from the germline V gene. The CDR3 has 13 residues. Trimming shortened V by 2 bases and J by 6 bases, and 10 bases separated the two germline ends. CDR3 bases: TGTGCCAGCAGTGACGCGGAAGGGGATGGCTACACCTTC. Translating gives CASSDAEGDGYTF.

The chain carries TRBV10-3 and TRBJ2-5; 12 bases align to TRBD2. The J segment lost 0 bases and the V segment lost 4 bases, leaving 9 bases of the junction unmatched. The V gene's germline CDR1 is ENHRY and CDR2 SYGVKD. CDR3 length equals 18 residues. The CDR3 loop reads CAISAGDGTSGYQETQYF. The CDR3 bases are TGTGCCATCAGTGCAGGCGACGGGACTAGCGGGTACCAAGAGACCCAGTACTTC.

This clonotype has ten or more counts. CDR3 DNA: TGTGCCACCGGGCGGGAGGCCGGGGAGACCCAGTACTTC. Translating gives CATGREAGETQYF. The chain uses TRBV24-1 and TRBJ2-5; 8 positions agree with TRBD2. The CDR3 runs to 13 residues. Germline V CDR1 and CDR2: KGHDR, SFDVKD. V gave up 9 bases and J gave up 5 bases; unmatched junction bases: 7.

This clonotype was recorded at least ten times. The chain employs TRBV10-1 and TRBJ2-1; TRBD1 might be the D (6 bases). The V and J ends lost 0 bases and 5 bases respectively, with 8 bases between them. The CDR3 is made up of 14 amino acids. Germline CDR1 and CDR2: WNHNN and SYGVQD (reference sequence). The CDR3 is CASSESTGNNEQFF. The CDR3 DNA follows: TGCGCCAGCAGTGAGTCGACAGGTAACAATGAGCAGTTCTTC.